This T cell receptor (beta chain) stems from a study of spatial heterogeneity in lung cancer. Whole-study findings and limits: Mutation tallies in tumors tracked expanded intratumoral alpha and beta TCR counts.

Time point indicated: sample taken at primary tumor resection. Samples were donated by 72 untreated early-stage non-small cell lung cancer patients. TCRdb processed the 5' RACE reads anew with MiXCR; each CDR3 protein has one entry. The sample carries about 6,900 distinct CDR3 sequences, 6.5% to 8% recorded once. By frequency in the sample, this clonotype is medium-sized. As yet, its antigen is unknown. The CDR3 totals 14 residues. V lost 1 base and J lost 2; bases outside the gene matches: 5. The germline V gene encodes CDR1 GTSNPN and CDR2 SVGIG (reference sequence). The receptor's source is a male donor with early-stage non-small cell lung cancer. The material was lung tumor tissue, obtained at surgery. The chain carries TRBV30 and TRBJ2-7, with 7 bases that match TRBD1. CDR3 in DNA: TGTGCCTGGAGTGCCGGGACAGAAACCTACGAGCAGTACTTC. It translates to CAWSAGTETYEQYF.